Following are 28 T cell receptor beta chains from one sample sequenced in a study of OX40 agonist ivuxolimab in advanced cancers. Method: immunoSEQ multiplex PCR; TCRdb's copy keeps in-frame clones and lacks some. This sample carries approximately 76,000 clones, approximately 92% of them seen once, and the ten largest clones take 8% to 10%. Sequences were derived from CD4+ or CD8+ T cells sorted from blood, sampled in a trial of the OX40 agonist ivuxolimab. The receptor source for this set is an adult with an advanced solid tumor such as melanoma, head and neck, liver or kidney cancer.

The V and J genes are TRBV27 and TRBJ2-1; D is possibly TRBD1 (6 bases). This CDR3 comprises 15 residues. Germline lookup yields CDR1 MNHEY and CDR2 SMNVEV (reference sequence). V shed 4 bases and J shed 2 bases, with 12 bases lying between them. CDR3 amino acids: CASSSPPGAYNEQFF. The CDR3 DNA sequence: TGTGCCAGCAGTTCCCCCCCAGGGGCCTACAATGAGCAGTTCTTC.

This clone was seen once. The CDR3, as DNA: TGTGCCAGCAGTCCCGGACACTCTGGAAACACCATATATTTT. This translates into CASSPGHSGNTIYF. V and J are TRBV6-5 and TRBJ1-3; D perhaps matches TRBD1 (5 bases). Germline assignment: CDR1 MNHEY and CDR2 SVGAGI. The CDR3 has 14 residues. Trimming removed 5 bases at V and 0 bases at J, with 8 bases between.

The CDR3 loop is CASSLHVTGDYYNEQFF. The CDR3 DNA reads as TGTGCCAGCAGCCTCCACGTGACAGGGGACTACTACAATGAGCAGTTCTTC. J is TRBJ2-1 and V is TRBV4-2; maybe TRBD1 (8 bases). Per the germline V gene, CDR1 is LGHNA and CDR2 is YNFKEQ. This CDR3 has 17 residues. Trimming removed 4 bases from V and 3 bases from J, with 19 bases in between.

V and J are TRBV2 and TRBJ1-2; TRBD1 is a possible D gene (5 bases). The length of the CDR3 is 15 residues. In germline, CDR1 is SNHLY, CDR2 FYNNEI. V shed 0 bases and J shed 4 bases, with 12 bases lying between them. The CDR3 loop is CASSEALAGGYGYTF. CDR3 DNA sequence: TGTGCCAGCAGTGAAGCGCTTGCGGGGGGCTATGGCTACACCTTC.

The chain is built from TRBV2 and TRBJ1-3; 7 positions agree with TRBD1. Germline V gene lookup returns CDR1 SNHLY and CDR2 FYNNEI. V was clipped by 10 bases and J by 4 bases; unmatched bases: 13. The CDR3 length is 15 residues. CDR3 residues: CATSDRRPSGNTIYF. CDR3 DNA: TGTGCCACCTCGGACAGGAGACCCTCGGGAAACACCATATATTTT. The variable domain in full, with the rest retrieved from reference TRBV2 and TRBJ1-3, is EPEVTQTPSHQVTQMGQEVILRCVPISNHLYFYWYRQILGQKVEFLVSFYNNEISEKSEIFDDQFSVERPDGSNFTLKIRSTKLEDSAMYFCATSDRRPSGNTIYFGEGSWLTVV.

CDR3 in DNA: TGCGCCAGCAGCCCCGACAGAGACACCGGGGAGCTGTTTTTT. Protein: CASSPDRDTGELFF. The J gene is TRBJ2-2, the V gene TRBV10-2, with D perhaps TRBD1 (5 bases). Germline CDR1 and CDR2: WSHSY and SAAADI. CDR3 length: 14 amino acids. V lost 6 bases, J lost 3 bases, and 11 bases lay in between.

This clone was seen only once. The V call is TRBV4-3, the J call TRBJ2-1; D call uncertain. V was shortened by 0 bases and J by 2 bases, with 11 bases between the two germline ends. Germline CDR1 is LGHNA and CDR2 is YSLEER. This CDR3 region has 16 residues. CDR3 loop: CASSQDSDPAYNEQFF. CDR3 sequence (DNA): TGCGCCAGCAGCCAAGACTCCGATCCAGCCTACAATGAGCAGTTCTTC.

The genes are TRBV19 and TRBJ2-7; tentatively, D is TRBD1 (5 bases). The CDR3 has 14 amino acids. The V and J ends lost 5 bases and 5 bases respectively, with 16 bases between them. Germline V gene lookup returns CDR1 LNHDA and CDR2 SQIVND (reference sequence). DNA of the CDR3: TGTGCCAGTAGTGCATATTCGCAGGGTAACGAGCAGTACTTC. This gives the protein CASSAYSQGNEQYF. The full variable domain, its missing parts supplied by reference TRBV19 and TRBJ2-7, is DGGITQSPKYLFRKEGQNVTLSCEQNLNHDAMYWYRQDPGQGLRLIYYSQIVNDFQKGDIAEGYSVSREKKESFPLTVTSAQKNPTAFYLCASSAYSQGNEQYFGPGTRLTVT.

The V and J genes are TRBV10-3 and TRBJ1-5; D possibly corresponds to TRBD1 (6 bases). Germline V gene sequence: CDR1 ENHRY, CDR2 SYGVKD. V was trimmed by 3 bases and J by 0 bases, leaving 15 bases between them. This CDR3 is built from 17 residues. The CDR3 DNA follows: TGTGCCATCAGTGAACAACCTACAGGGAGTAGCAATCAGCCCCAGCATTTT. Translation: CAISEQPTGSSNQPQHF.

This chain's CDR3 is CASRETGMNTEAFF. The CDR3 DNA reads as TGTGCCAGCAGGGAAACAGGGATGAACACTGAAGCTTTCTTT. The rearrangement uses TRBV13 and TRBJ1-1; D is perhaps TRBD1 (6 bases). Germline V lookup: CDR1 PRHDT, CDR2 FYEKMQ (reference sequence). Trimming left V 6 bases short and J 0 bases short, with 11 bases between. This CDR3 comprises 14 residues.

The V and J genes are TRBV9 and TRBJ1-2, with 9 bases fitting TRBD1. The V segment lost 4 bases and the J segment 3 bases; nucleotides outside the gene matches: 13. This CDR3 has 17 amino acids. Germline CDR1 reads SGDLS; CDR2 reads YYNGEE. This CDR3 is CASSSSPGTGTDYGYTF. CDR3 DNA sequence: TGTGCCAGCAGCTCCAGTCCCGGGACAGGGACGGACTATGGCTACACCTTC.

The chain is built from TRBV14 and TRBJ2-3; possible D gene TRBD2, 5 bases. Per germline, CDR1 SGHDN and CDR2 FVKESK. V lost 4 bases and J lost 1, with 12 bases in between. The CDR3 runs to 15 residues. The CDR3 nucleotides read TGTGCCAGCAGCCGTCGCTGGACTCGCACAGATACGCAGTATTTT. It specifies CASSRRWTRTDTQYF.

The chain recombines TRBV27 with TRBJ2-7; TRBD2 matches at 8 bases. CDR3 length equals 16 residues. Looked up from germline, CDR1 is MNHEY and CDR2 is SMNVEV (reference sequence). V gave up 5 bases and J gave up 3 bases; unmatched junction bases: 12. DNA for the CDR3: TGTGCCAGCAGTCCCAGTACCGGGGGGGCGGACTACGAGCAGTACTTC. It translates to CASSPSTGGADYEQYF.

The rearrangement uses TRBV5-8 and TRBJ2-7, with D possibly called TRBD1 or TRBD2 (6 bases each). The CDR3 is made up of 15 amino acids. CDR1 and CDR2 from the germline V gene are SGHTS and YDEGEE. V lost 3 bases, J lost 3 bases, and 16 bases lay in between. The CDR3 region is CASSWPGEAYYEQYF. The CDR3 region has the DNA TGTGCCAGCAGCTGGCCAGGGGAGGCCTACTACGAGCAGTACTTC.

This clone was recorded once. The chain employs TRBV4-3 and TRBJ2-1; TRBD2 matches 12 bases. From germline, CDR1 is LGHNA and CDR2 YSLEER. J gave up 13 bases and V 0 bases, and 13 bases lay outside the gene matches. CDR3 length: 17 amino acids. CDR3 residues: CASSQDRASGGAIIQFF. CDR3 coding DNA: TGCGCCAGCAGCCAAGATCGAGCTAGCGGGGGGGCTATTATTCAGTTCTTC.

CDR3 protein: CASSTGGYGYTF. The CDR3 DNA reads TGTGCCAGTAGTACCGGGGGCTATGGCTACACCTTC. The chain has TRBV19 and TRBJ1-2; D perhaps matches TRBD1 (5 bases). V was trimmed by 4 bases and J by 4 bases, leaving 7 bases between them. CDR3 size: 12 residues. Germline V gives CDR1 LNHDA, CDR2 SQIVND (reference sequence). The full variable domain, its missing parts supplied by reference TRBV19 and TRBJ1-2, is DGGITQSPKYLFRKEGQNVTLSCEQNLNHDAMYWYRQDPGQGLRLIYYSQIVNDFQKGDIAEGYSVSREKKESFPLTVTSAQKNPTAFYLCASSTGGYGYTFGSGTRLTVV.

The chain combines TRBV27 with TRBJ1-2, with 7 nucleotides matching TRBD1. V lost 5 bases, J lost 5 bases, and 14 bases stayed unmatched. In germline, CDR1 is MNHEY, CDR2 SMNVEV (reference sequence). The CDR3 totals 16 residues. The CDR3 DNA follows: TGTGCCAGCAGTCTGATTCCCGGGACAGAGCGATATGGCTACACCTTC. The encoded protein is CASSLIPGTERYGYTF.

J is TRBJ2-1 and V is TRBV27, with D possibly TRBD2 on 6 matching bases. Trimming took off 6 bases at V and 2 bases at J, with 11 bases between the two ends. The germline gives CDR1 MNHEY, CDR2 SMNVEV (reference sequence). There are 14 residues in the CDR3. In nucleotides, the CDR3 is TGTGCCAGCAGCTCCGGGACTCCCTACAATGAGCAGTTCTTC. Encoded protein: CASSSGTPYNEQFF.

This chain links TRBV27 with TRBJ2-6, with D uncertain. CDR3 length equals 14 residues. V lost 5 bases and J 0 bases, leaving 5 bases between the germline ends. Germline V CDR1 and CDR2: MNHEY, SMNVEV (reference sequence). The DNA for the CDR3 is TGTGCCAGCAGTCAGGTCTCTGGGGCCAACGTCCTGACTTTC. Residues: CASSQVSGANVLTF.

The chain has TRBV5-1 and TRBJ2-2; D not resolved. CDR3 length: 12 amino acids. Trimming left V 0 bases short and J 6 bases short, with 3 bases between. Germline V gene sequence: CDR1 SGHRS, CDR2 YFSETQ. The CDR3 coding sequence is TGCGCCAGCAGCTTGGTGGCCGGGGAGCTGTTTTTT. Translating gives CASSLVAGELFF.

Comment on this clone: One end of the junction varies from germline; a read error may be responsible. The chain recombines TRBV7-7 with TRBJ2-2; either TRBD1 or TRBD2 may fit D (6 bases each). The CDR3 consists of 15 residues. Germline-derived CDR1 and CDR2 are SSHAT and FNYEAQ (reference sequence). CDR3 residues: CASSLAVGATGELFF. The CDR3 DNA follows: TGTGCTAGCAGCTTAGCGGTGGGGGCCACGGGGGAGCTGTTTTTT.

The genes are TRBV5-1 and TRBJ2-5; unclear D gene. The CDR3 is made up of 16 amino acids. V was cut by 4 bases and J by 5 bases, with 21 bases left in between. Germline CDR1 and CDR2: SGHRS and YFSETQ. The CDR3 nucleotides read TGCGCCAGCAGCCAGTTACACGGGCGAGGCAGTGAGACCCAGTACTTC. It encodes CASSQLHGRGSETQYF.

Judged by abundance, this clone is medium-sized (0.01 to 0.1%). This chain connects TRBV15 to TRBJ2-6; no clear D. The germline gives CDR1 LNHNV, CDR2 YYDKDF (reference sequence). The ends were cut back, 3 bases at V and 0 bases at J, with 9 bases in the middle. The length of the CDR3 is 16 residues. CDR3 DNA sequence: TGTGCCACCAGCAGGCCCGTGGGCTCTGGGGCCAACGTCCTGACTTTC. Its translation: CATSRPVGSGANVLTF. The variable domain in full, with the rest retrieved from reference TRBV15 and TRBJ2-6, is DAMVIQNPRYQVTQFGKPVTLSCSQTLNHNVMYWYQQKSSQAPKLLFHYYDKDFNNEADTPDNFQSRRPNTSFCFLDIRSPGLGDTAMYLCATSRPVGSGANVLTFGAGSRLTVL.

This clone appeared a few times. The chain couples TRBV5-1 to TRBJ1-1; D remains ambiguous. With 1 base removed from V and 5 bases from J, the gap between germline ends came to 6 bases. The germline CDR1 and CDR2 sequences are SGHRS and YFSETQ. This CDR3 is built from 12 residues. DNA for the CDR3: TGCGCCAGCAGCTTGAGCGGGACTGAAGCTTTCTTT. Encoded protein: CASSLSGTEAFF.

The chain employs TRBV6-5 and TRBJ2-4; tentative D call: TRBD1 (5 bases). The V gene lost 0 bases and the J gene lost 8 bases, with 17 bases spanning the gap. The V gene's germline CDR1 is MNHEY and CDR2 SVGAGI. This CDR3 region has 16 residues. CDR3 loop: CASSYSVGHTTDIQYF. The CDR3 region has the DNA TGTGCCAGCAGTTACTCGGTAGGACATACAACGGACATTCAGTACTTC.

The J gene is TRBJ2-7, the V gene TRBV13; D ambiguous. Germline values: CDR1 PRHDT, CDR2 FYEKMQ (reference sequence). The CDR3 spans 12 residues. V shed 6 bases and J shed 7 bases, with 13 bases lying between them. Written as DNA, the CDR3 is TGTGCCAGCAGTCAAAGGCAGGAGGAGCAGTACTTC. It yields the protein CASSQRQEEQYF.

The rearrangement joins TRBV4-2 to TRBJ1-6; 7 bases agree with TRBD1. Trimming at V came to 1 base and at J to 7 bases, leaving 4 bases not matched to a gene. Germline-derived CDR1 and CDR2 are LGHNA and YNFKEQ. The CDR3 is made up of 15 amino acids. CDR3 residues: CASSQVEGANSPLHF. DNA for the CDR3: TGTGCCAGCAGCCAAGTCGAGGGGGCGAATTCACCCCTCCACTTT.

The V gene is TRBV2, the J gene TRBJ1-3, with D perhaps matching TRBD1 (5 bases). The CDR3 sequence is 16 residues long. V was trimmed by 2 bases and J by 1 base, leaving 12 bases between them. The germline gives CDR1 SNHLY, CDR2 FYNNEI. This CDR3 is CASSEKGLESGNTIYF. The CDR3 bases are TGTGCCAGCAGTGAAAAGGGGCTTGAATCTGGAAACACCATATATTTT.